Listed here is a single TCR beta chain. The data were taken from a study of T cells in Graves' hyperthyroidism and ophthalmopathy. V trimming: 7 bases; J trimming: 6 bases; junction bases outside the gene matches: 9. Germline V CDR1 and CDR2: SQVTM, ANQGSEA. The CDR3 runs 13 residues. Using RNA transcripts as the source, TCR beta CDR3 regions were amplified. A set of HTBI primers served as the primers for a first-round RT-PCR of the TCR CDR3. TCRdb re-derived calls from the multiplex PCR reads in MiXCR, one entry per CDR3 protein. The sample shows some 600,000 distinct CDR3 sequences, about 43% of them seen only once.

The TCR was taken from a young woman with Graves' hyperthyroidism. The rearrangement uses TRBV29-1 and TRBJ1-2, with 9 bases lining up with TRBD1. The sequenced sample consisted of peripheral blood or thyroid tissue (not recorded which). The DNA for the CDR3 is TGCAGCGCAGCCGGGACAGGGTCGAATGGCTACACCTTC. Amino acids: CSAAGTGSNGYTF.